Included here is one T cell receptor beta chain sequence, with context. Its antigen remains unknown. A read error may produce the germline difference seen at one junction end. This sample is part of a study of regulatory T cells. The study's findings and limits: Patient CD8+ T cells trended toward lower Shannon entropy than controls.

The PCR used 52 TRBV and 13 TRBJ primers. TCRdb's table, derived via immunoSEQ multiplex PCR, lists solely in-frame clones and lacks some. The data show some 6,000 clones, with approximately 80% seen just once and approximately 30% held by the top ten. The germline V gene has CDR1 MDHEN and CDR2 SYDVKM. The CDR3 runs 15 residues. This TCR came from a child aged 5 to 17 with CD3G deficiency. Sequencing input: CD8+ T cells sorted from blood. The chain employs TRBV28 and TRBJ2-2; 11 nucleotides line up with TRBD2. The DNA of the CDR3 is TGTGCCAGCACCTCTAGCGGGAGGAAAGCCGGGGAGCGGTTTTTT. Encoded protein: CASTSSGRKAGERFF.